This T cell receptor beta chain was identified during a study of shared clonotypes between healthy human individuals. The germline V and J ends were trimmed by 8 bases and 0 bases, with 10 bases remaining between them. The CDR3 spans 14 residues. CDR1 and CDR2 from the germline V gene are SNHLY and FYNNEI. The test was conducted at deep level. Sequencing was performed with immunoSEQ multiplex PCR; in TCRdb, only in-frame clones are kept and a portion is missing. The sample gives some 2,500,000 clones, over 85% of which show up once; 0.36% is in the top ten. The sample taken for sequencing was naive CD4+ T cells from PBMCs. Stated subset: CD45RA+ positively selected. The TCR sequence derives from a man between 18 and 35 years old in good health. Some clones in this sample may be carry-over from other donors' samples. The V gene is TRBV2, the J gene TRBJ2-2; possibly TRBD2 for D (6 bases). CDR3 protein: CASRGEANTGELFF. The CDR3, as DNA: TGTGCCAGCCGAGGGGAGGCGAACACCGGGGAGCTGTTTTTT.